These 9 T cell receptor beta chains share one sample of origin, sequenced in a study of blood T cells in healthy people across ages (dated by TCRdb to between 2015 and 2017). Library method: 5' RACE. Reads for this sample came from an Illumina HiSeq 2500. The second PCR ran for roughly 7 to 12 cycles and used a J-beta primer mix along with a sample-barcoded 5' primer. TCRdb applied fastp at Q25 and MiXCR to the public reads, then kept only in-frame beta chains. Rows matching on CDR3 protein sequence are summarized as one entry with the most common DNA and genes. The sample table lists approximately 320,000 distinct CDR3 sequences, around 27% of them with a count of one. The ten largest make up 29% of the sample. Sample: blood. These receptors originate from a woman aged 65 to 85 in good health.

The V gene is TRBV18, the J gene TRBJ1-6; 8 nucleotides agree with TRBD1. The CDR3 length is 17 residues. Per germline, CDR1 KGHSH and CDR2 LQKENI. The ends lost 3 bases at V and 6 bases at J; junction bases unmatched: 10. The CDR3 sequence is CASSPYAAGGCNSPLHF. DNA of the CDR3: TGTGCCAGCTCACCCTACGCCGCAGGGGGCTGTAATTCACCCCTCCACTTT.

This clonotype occurred a few times. The chain couples TRBV27 to TRBJ2-7; 7 bases match TRBD1. Germline CDR1 reads MNHEY; CDR2 reads SMNVEV (reference sequence). The CDR3 spans 16 residues. The V gene end was trimmed by 8 bases and the J gene end by 3 bases; junction bases not matched to a gene: 16. The CDR3 is CASGQRQGGYYYEQYF. In DNA, the CDR3 is TGTGCCAGCGGCCAACGACAGGGCGGGTACTACTACGAGCAGTACTTC.

This clonotype turned up a few times. The chain has TRBV6-5 and TRBJ2-5; D tentatively reads TRBD1 or TRBD2 (5 bases each). This CDR3 comprises 19 residues. Deletions cut 2 bases from V and 2 bases from J, with 24 bases between. The V gene's germline CDR1 is MNHEY and CDR2 SVGAGI. The CDR3 loop is CASSYRDPRVPKRQETQYF. The CDR3 nucleotides are TGTGCCAGCAGTTACCGGGACCCCCGAGTACCCAAGCGGCAAGAGACCCAGTACTTC.

This clonotype came up a few times. The V and J genes are TRBV20-1 and TRBJ2-5; 7 positions agree with TRBD1. CDR3 size: 14 residues. The V and J ends lost 6 bases and 1 base, in that order; junction bases with no gene match: 8. CDR1 DFQATT and CDR2 SNEGSKA come from the germline V gene (reference sequence). CDR3 DNA: TGCAGTGCCCCAAAGACAGGGCTCCAAGAGACCCAGTACTTC. It encodes CSAPKTGLQETQYF.

V gene TRBV28 combines with J gene TRBJ1-2, with D unresolved. Trimming removed 5 bases at V and 5 bases at J, with 9 bases between. The CDR3 contains 12 residues. Germline loops: CDR1 MDHEN, CDR2 SYDVKM. This chain's CDR3 is CASSRVGYGYTF. DNA for the CDR3: TGTGCCAGCAGTCGGGTAGGGTATGGCTACACCTTC.

V and J are TRBV12-3 or TRBV12-4 and TRBJ1-3, with TRBD1 matching 7 bases. V gave up 5 bases and J gave up 3 bases; unmatched junction bases: 10. The CDR3 contains 16 residues. The CDR3 is CASSRYGTDIGNTIYF. The CDR3 nucleotides read TGTGCCAGCAGTCGCTACGGGACAGACATTGGAAACACCATATATTTT.

Ten or more counts support this clonotype. This chain joins TRBV2 and TRBJ2-5, with D possibly matching TRBD2 (6 bases). The CDR3 totals 13 residues. Between the trimmed V and J ends, which lost 7 bases and 7 bases, there was a span of 16 bases. In germline, CDR1 is SNHLY, CDR2 FYNNEI. The CDR3 DNA is TGTGCCAGCATGAGATTACAGGAGGGGACCCAGTACTTC. It is translated as CASMRLQEGTQYF.

This clonotype was detected only a few times. The chain is built from TRBV27 and TRBJ2-1; the D gene is possibly TRBD2 (6 bases). Germline V gene sequence: CDR1 MNHEY, CDR2 SMNVEV (reference sequence). Trimming took 6 bases from V and 7 from J, leaving 13 bases between them. CDR3 length: 13 amino acids. This CDR3 reads CASSSSDINEQFF. CDR3 DNA: TGTGCCAGCAGCTCTAGCGACATAAATGAGCAGTTCTTC.

This sequence joins TRBV18 and TRBJ2-5, with 11 bases that match TRBD1. The CDR3 runs 15 residues. J lost 5 bases, V lost 4 bases, and 6 bases had no gene match. Germline-derived CDR1 and CDR2 are KGHSH and LQKENI. The DNA of the CDR3 is TGTGCCAGCTCACAACAGGACAGGGGGCTTGAGACCCAGTACTTC. It codes for CASSQQDRGLETQYF.